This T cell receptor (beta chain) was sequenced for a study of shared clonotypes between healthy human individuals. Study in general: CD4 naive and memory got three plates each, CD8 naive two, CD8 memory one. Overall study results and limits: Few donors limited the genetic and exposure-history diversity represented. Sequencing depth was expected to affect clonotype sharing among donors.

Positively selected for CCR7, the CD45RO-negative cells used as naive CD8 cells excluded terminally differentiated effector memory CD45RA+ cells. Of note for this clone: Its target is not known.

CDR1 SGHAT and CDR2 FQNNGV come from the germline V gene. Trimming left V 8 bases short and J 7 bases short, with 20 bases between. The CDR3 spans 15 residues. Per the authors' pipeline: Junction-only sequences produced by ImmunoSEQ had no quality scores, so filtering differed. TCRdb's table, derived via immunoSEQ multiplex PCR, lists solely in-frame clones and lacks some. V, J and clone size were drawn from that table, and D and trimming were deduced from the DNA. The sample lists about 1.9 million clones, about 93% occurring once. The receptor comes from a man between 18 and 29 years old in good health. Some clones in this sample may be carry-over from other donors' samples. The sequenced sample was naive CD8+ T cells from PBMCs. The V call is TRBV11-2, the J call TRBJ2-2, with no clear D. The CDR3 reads CASFLAIPIGGELFF. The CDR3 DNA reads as TGTGCCAGCTTCCTCGCGATCCCAATCGGCGGGGAGCTGTTTTTT.